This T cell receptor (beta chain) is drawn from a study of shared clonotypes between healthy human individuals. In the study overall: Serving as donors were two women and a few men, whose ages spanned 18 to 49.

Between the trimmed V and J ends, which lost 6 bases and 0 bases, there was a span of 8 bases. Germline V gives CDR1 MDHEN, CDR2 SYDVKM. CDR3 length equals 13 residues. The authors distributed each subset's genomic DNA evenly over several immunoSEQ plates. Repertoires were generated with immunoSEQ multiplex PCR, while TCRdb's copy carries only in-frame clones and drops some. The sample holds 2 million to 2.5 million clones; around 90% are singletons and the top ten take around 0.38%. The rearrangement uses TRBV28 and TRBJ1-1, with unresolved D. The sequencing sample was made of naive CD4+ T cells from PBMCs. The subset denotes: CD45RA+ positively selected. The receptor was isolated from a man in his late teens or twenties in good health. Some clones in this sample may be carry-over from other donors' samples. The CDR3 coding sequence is TGTGCCAGCAGGGGAGTCATGAACACTGAAGCTTTCTTT. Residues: CASRGVMNTEAFF. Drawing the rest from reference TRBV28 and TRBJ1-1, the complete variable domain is DVKVTQSSRYLVKRTGEKVFLECVQDMDHENMFWYRQDPGLGLRLIYFSYDVKMKEKGDIPEGYSVSREKKERFSLILESASTNQTSMYLCASRGVMNTEAFFGQGTRLTVV.